Presented here are 15 T cell receptor beta chains from one specimen sequenced in a study of shared clonotypes between healthy human individuals. Repertoires were generated with immunoSEQ multiplex PCR, while TCRdb's copy carries only in-frame clones and drops some. The repertoire holds 2,500,000 or so clones, with 85% to 95% as singletons. Sequences were obtained from naive CD4+ T cells sorted from blood. Subset of the sample: CD45RA+ positively selected. Receptors were obtained from a man aged 18 to 29 in good health.

The genes are TRBV6-5 and TRBJ2-1; TRBD2 might be the D (6 bases). This CDR3 is 15 amino acids long. CDR1 is MNHEY, CDR2 SVGAGI, per germline. V gave up 6 bases and J gave up 0 bases, with 12 bases separating them. The CDR3 sequence is CASSNGGSSYNEQFF. CDR3 bases: TGTGCCAGCAGCAACGGGGGTAGCTCCTACAATGAGCAGTTCTTC.

This chain connects TRBV28 to TRBJ2-7; 7 nucleotides line up with TRBD1. Germline V CDR1 and CDR2: MDHEN, SYDVKM. With V trimmed by 3 bases and J by 0 bases, 14 bases remained unmatched. The CDR3 is 18 amino acids. The CDR3 DNA is TGTGCCAGCAGTTTTAAGGTTGTTCTCGGGACAGTCTCCTACGAGCAGTACTTC. Translated: CASSFKVVLGTVSYEQYF.

Details on this clone: Other DNA sequences of this sample code for an identical CDR3. The chain uses TRBV5-1 and TRBJ1-1; 10 positions agree with TRBD1. CDR1 is SGHRS and CDR2 is YFSETQ in the germline V gene. The length of the CDR3 is 14 residues. V was clipped by 0 bases and J by 6 bases; unmatched bases: 2. CDR3 nucleotides: TGCGCCAGCAGCTTGGGACAGGGGGCCGCTGAAGCTTTCTTT. Its protein is CASSLGQGAAEAFF.

The rearrangement links TRBV5-4 to TRBJ1-1; tentative D call: TRBD1 (5 bases). Trimming cost V 4 bases and J 0 bases, with 13 bases left between them. The germline CDR1 and CDR2 sequences are SGHNT and YYREEE (reference sequence). The CDR3 loop spans 15 amino acids. This chain's CDR3 is CASSRPAGMNTEAFF. The CDR3, as DNA: TGTGCCAGCAGCCGCCCCGCAGGGATGAACACTGAAGCTTTCTTT.

The genes are TRBV29-1 and TRBJ2-1; 10 bases match TRBD2. There are 13 residues in the CDR3. CDR1 and CDR2 from the germline V gene are SQVTM and ANQGSEA. V lost 7 bases and J lost 6; bases outside the gene matches: 6. CDR3 region: CSAPAGGLNEQFF. CDR3 DNA: TGCAGCGCTCCAGCGGGGGGGCTCAATGAGCAGTTCTTC.

The chain uses TRBV10-1 and TRBJ2-4; no firm D call. This CDR3 comprises 14 residues. The V gene lost 0 bases and the J gene lost 6 bases, with 9 bases spanning the gap. The germline V gene has CDR1 WNHNN and CDR2 SYGVQD (reference sequence). CDR3 protein: CASSESRTRNIQYF. CDR3 in DNA: TGCGCCAGCAGTGAGTCTAGGACGCGAAACATTCAGTACTTC.

The V gene is TRBV11-2, the J gene TRBJ1-1; possibly TRBD1 for D (5 bases). Germline CDR1 reads SGHAT; CDR2 reads FQNNGV. The CDR3 loop spans 13 amino acids. V lost 4 bases, J lost 4 bases, and 10 bases lay in between. The DNA of the CDR3 is TGTGCCAGCAGCTGGGGGGAGGGCACTGAAGCTTTCTTT. Residues: CASSWGEGTEAFF.

In DNA, the CDR3 is TGTGCCAGCAGCCTGACCACTAATGAAAAACTGTTTTTT. Its translation: CASSLTTNEKLFF. The V and J genes are TRBV5-6 and TRBJ1-4; D gene unclear. V lost 4 bases to trimming and J lost 2 bases, with 6 bases between them. CDR3 size: 13 residues. The germline V gene encodes CDR1 SGHDT and CDR2 YYEEEE.

The CDR3 protein is CASSPEGSLGIEQFF. The CDR3 DNA sequence: TGTGCCAGCTCACCAGAGGGTTCACTCGGGATTGAGCAGTTCTTC. V gene TRBV18 combines with J gene TRBJ2-1; tentatively, D is TRBD2 (5 bases). V lost 2 bases to trimming and J lost 9 bases, with 17 bases between them. The CDR3 totals 15 residues. Germline-derived CDR1 and CDR2 are KGHSH and LQKENI.

Notes on this clone: This specimen includes other DNA sequences encoding the same CDR3. The rearrangement joins TRBV15 to TRBJ2-2; no definite D call. Deletions cut 0 bases from V and 6 bases from J, with 8 bases between. Germline CDR1 reads LNHNV; CDR2 reads YYDKDF (reference sequence). This CDR3 comprises 14 residues. DNA of the CDR3: TGTGCCACCAGCAGAGATCGCCTTTCCGGGGAGCTGTTTTTT. Protein sequence: CATSRDRLSGELFF.

V gene TRBV5-1 combines with J gene TRBJ2-5, with 12 positions matching TRBD2. This CDR3 has 16 amino acids. The germline gives CDR1 SGHRS, CDR2 YFSETQ. V was clipped by 4 bases and J by 5 bases; unmatched bases: 9. Here the CDR3 DNA reads TGCGCCAGCAGCCCGACTAGCGGGAGAAGGAGCGAGACCCAGTACTTC. Translated, it gives CASSPTSGRRSETQYF.

About this clone: Within the sample, other DNA sequences also encode this same CDR3. The V call is TRBV6-6, the J call TRBJ2-3; no firm D call. V lost 2 bases and J lost 3, with 6 bases in between. This CDR3 has 13 residues. CDR1 is MNHNY, CDR2 SVGAGI, per germline (reference sequence). The CDR3 DNA sequence: TGTGCCAGCAGTTACCGCAGTACAGATACGCAGTATTTT. Protein product: CASSYRSTDTQYF.

This chain joins TRBV2 and TRBJ2-3; maybe TRBD2 (5 bases). This CDR3 region has 14 residues. The germline gives CDR1 SNHLY, CDR2 FYNNEI. The V gene lost 6 bases and the J gene lost 2 bases, with 12 bases spanning the gap. The CDR3 coding sequence is TGTGCCAGCAGACGAGAGCGGATCACAGATACGCAGTATTTT. It codes for CASRRERITDTQYF.

The gene calls are TRBV28 and TRBJ2-2, with D perhaps TRBD1 (5 bases). Trimming cost V 7 bases and J 6 bases, with 15 bases left between them. This CDR3 region has 14 residues. Looked up from germline, CDR1 is MDHEN and CDR2 is SYDVKM. The CDR3, as DNA: TGTGCCAGCATCAGGGTTCTTGTGTCCGGGGAGCTGTTTTTT. Residues: CASIRVLVSGELFF.

The chain uses TRBV5-1 and TRBJ1-6; 9 bases match TRBD1. This CDR3 is built from 15 residues. The germline V gene encodes CDR1 SGHRS and CDR2 YFSETQ. Trimming took 4 bases from V and 7 from J; bases not matched to a gene: 6. The CDR3 loop is CASSQGQGKNSPLHF. The CDR3 region has the DNA TGCGCCAGCAGCCAAGGACAGGGGAAGAATTCACCCCTCCACTTT. Combining the CDR3 with reference TRBV5-1 and TRBJ1-6 gives the whole variable domain KAGVTQTPRYLIKTRGQQVTLSCSPISGHRSVSWYQQTPGQGLQFLFEYFSETQRNKGNFPGRFSGRQFSNSRSEMNVSTLELGDSALYLCASSQGQGKNSPLHFGNGTRLTVT.